The 18 T cell receptor beta chains listed next were all sequenced from one sample in a study of T cells after yellow fever vaccination. TCRdb recomputed calls from the 5' RACE reads with MiXCR, one row per CDR3 protein. The data contain a few hundred thousand distinct CDR3 sequences, roughly 5.6% of them singletons. This specimen was CD4+ T cells sorted from PBMCs, taken on the day of the yellow fever booster vaccination. The receptors shown here come from a man younger than 35 who received the YFV17D yellow fever vaccine.

The chain recombines TRBV20-1 with TRBJ1-2; 7 positions agree with TRBD1. The germline gives CDR1 DFQATT, CDR2 SNEGSKA (reference sequence). CDR3 length equals 12 residues. CDR3 DNA sequence: TGCAGGACAGGGAAGGCTAACTATGGCTACACCTTC. Translation: CRTGKANYGYTF.

Sample share makes this clonotype medium-sized (0.01 to 0.1%). V usage is TRBV28 and J usage is TRBJ2-5; possibly TRBD1 for D (6 bases). The CDR3 spans 13 residues. Germline CDR1 reads MDHEN; CDR2 reads SYDVKM. V was pared by 6 bases and J by 3 bases, with 11 bases between. The CDR3 here is CASRPQGKETQYF. The CDR3 nucleotides are TGTGCCAGCAGGCCACAGGGAAAAGAGACCCAGTACTTC. The complete variable domain, with remaining parts taken from reference TRBV28 and TRBJ2-5, reads DVKVTQSSRYLVKRTGEKVFLECVQDMDHENMFWYRQDPGLGLRLIYFSYDVKMKEKGDIPEGYSVSREKKERFSLILESASTNQTSMYLCASRPQGKETQYFGPGTRLLVL.

The rearrangement joins TRBV7-2 to TRBJ1-5, with D tentatively TRBD1 (5 bases). The CDR3 length is 15 residues. V lost 1 base to trimming and J lost 10 bases, with 17 bases between them. Germline CDR1 SGHTA, CDR2 FQGNSA. This CDR3 reads CASSLEGTGFRPQHF. CDR3 coding DNA: TGTGCCAGCAGCTTAGAAGGGACGGGGTTTCGTCCCCAGCATTTT.

This clonotype turned up a few times. This rearrangement joins TRBV4-1 to TRBJ1-1; D possibly corresponds to TRBD1 (5 bases). Germline V gene data show CDR1 as MGHRA and CDR2 as YSYEKL. V dropped 0 bases and J dropped 11 bases, with 13 bases sitting between them. The CDR3 covers 13 residues. CDR3 region: CASSQDGGGGAFF. CDR3 bases: TGCGCCAGCAGCCAAGACGGTGGCGGGGGTGCTTTCTTT.

V and J are TRBV3-1 and TRBJ1-1; perhaps TRBD1 as D (5 bases). Germline V CDR1 and CDR2: LGHDT, YNNKEL (reference sequence). V dropped 5 bases and J dropped 3 bases, with 16 bases sitting between them. CDR3 size: 15 residues. The CDR3, as DNA: TGTGCCAGCAGCTACGGGGAAGGGGCCTACACTGAAGCTTTCTTT. This codes for CASSYGEGAYTEAFF.

Only a few counts were recorded for this clonotype. This chain uses TRBV5-1 with TRBJ2-7; D remains unclear. This CDR3 is 16 amino acids long. Trimming took off 2 bases at V and 1 base at J, with 16 bases between the two ends. CDR1 is SGHRS and CDR2 is YFSETQ in the germline V gene. CDR3 DNA sequence: TGCGCCAGCAGCTTTACCGGGCAGCCCACTTCCTACGAGCAGTACTTC. Translation: CASSFTGQPTSYEQYF.

Here the CDR3 reads CASSVGEGWSPLHF. The CDR3 nucleotides are TGTGCCAGCAGCGTAGGGGAGGGGTGGTCACCCCTCCACTTT. The J gene is TRBJ1-6, the V gene TRBV9, with D perhaps matching TRBD1 (5 bases). Trimming cost V 0 bases and J 10 bases, with 11 bases left between them. The CDR3 contains 14 residues. The germline V gene has CDR1 SGDLS and CDR2 YYNGEE.

This chain joins TRBV4-3 and TRBJ1-1; possible D gene TRBD1, 6 bases. The CDR3 loop spans 15 amino acids. Germline V lookup: CDR1 LGHNA, CDR2 YSLEER. The V gene lost 0 bases and the J gene lost 4 bases, with 12 bases spanning the gap. The CDR3 here is CASSQESGGLTEAFF. The CDR3 coding sequence is TGCGCCAGCAGCCAAGAATCCGGGGGGCTCACTGAAGCTTTCTTT.

In its sample, this clonotype was seen a few times. This rearrangement joins TRBV11-2 to TRBJ1-6, with 7 positions matching TRBD1. The CDR3 runs 16 residues. Germline lookup yields CDR1 SGHAT and CDR2 FQNNGV. J gave up 3 bases and V 5 bases, and 7 bases lay outside the gene matches. The CDR3 is CASSPRGTDYNSPLHF. The CDR3 nucleotides read TGTGCCAGCAGCCCCCGGGGGACAGACTATAATTCACCCCTCCACTTT.

This clonotype was seen a handful of times. The chain is built from TRBV3-1 and TRBJ2-1, with a tentative D call TRBD2 (6 bases). V lost 4 bases and J 5 bases, leaving 12 bases between the germline ends. In germline, CDR1 is LGHDT, CDR2 YNNKEL (reference sequence). This CDR3 comprises 14 residues. CDR3 residues: CASSRYAGNNEQFF. CDR3 nucleotide sequence: TGTGCCAGCAGCCGTTATGCGGGGAACAATGAGCAGTTCTTC.

The CDR3 here is CSARDQVNYGYTF. CDR3 in DNA: TGCAGTGCTAGAGATCAAGTTAACTATGGCTACACCTTC. The V call is TRBV20-1, the J call TRBJ1-2; the D is unclear. In germline, CDR1 is DFQATT, CDR2 SNEGSKA (reference sequence). Trimming removed 0 bases at V and 1 base at J, with 6 bases between. The CDR3 consists of 13 residues.

This clonotype showed up many times. The rearrangement links TRBV7-3 to TRBJ2-1, with 11 bases matching TRBD2. V dropped 6 bases and J dropped 7; count of bases not matched to a gene: 8. Germline V lookup: CDR1 SGHTA, CDR2 FQGTGA. This CDR3 is built from 15 residues. DNA of the CDR3: TGTGCCAGCAGTTTTAGCGGGGGGGCCGGGAATGAGCAGTTCTTC. It translates to CASSFSGGAGNEQFF. The whole variable domain, remainder taken from reference TRBV7-3 and TRBJ2-1, is GAGVSQTPSNKVTEKGKYVELRCDPISGHTALYWYRQSLGQGPEFLIYFQGTGAADDSGLPNDRFFAVRPEGSVSTLKIQRTERGDSAVYLCASSFSGGAGNEQFFGPGTRLTVL.

The CDR3 region has the DNA TGTGCCAGCAGCTTAGCGGGCAAGAACTATGGCTACACCTTC. It specifies CASSLAGKNYGYTF. V and J are TRBV7-2 and TRBJ1-2; D ambiguous. This CDR3 spans 14 amino acids. In germline, CDR1 is SGHTA, CDR2 FQGNSA. Trimming cost V 0 bases and J 2 bases, with 7 bases left between them.

This clonotype was seen only a few times. V is TRBV2 and J is TRBJ2-7, with TRBD1 matching 9 bases. The CDR3 is made up of 11 amino acids. J lost 7 bases, V lost 7 bases, and 2 bases had no gene match. In germline, CDR1 is SNHLY, CDR2 FYNNEI. The CDR3 loop reads CASKTGGEQYV. CDR3 coding DNA: TGTGCCAGCAAGACAGGGGGGGAGCAGTACGTC.

This clonotype was seen a few times. The V gene is TRBV5-1, the J gene TRBJ2-3; 9 nucleotides match TRBD2. The CDR3 has 16 amino acids. Per the germline V gene, CDR1 is SGHRS and CDR2 is YFSETQ. After removal of 0 bases from V and 2 bases from J, the junction contained 4 bases not matched to a gene. CDR3 residues: CASSLGGLANTDTQYF. CDR3 DNA: TGCGCCAGCAGCTTGGGTGGACTAGCGAACACAGATACGCAGTATTTT.

This clonotype has a handful of counts. V usage is TRBV9 and J usage is TRBJ1-1; D is possibly TRBD1 (6 bases). CDR3 length: 16 residues. Trimming took 3 bases from V and 10 from J, leaving 25 bases between them. From germline, CDR1 is SGDLS and CDR2 YYNGEE. The CDR3 coding sequence is TGTGCCAGCAGCGCAAGACCCATACAGGGTGCGGTGGGAGCTTTCTTT. Its protein product is CASSARPIQGAVGAFF.

This clonotype was seen a handful of times. This chain joins TRBV4-1 and TRBJ2-2; TRBD1 or TRBD2 may be the D gene (6 bases each). This CDR3 is built from 16 residues. Germline assignment: CDR1 MGHRA and CDR2 YSYEKL. Trimming stripped 0 bases from V and 6 bases from J, with 14 bases between. CDR3 protein: CASSQDIRGAAGELFF. The CDR3, as DNA: TGCGCCAGCAGCCAAGATATTAGGGGGGCCGCCGGGGAGCTGTTTTTT.

This clonotype has a count of ten or more. The chain uses TRBV10-3 and TRBJ2-7; unclear D gene. This CDR3 contains 12 residues. Per germline, CDR1 ENHRY and CDR2 SYGVKD. The V gene lost 8 bases and the J gene lost 0 bases, with 8 bases spanning the gap. The CDR3 loop is CAIGRSSYEQYV. In DNA, the CDR3 is TGTGCCATCGGTCGTAGCTCCTACGAGCAGTACGTC.